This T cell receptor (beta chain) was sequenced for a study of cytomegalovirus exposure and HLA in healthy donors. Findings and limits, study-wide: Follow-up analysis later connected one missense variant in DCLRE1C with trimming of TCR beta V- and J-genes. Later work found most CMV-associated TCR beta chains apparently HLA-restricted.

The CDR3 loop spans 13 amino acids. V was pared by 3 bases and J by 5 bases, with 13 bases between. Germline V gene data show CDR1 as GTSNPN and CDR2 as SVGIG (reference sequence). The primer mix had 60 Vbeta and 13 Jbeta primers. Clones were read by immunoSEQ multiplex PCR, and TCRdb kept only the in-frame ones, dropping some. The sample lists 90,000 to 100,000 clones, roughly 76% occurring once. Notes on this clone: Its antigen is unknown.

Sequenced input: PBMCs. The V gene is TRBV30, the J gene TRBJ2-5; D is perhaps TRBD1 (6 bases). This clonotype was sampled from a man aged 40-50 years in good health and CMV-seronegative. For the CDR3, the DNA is TGTGCCTGGAGAGGAAGGGGACACGAGACCCAGTACTTC. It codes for CAWRGRGHETQYF.